Below are 11 T cell receptor beta chains sequenced from a single sample in a study of cytomegalovirus exposure and HLA in healthy donors. Vbeta (60) and Jbeta (13) primers were used in the PCR. Data came from immunoSEQ multiplex PCR; TCRdb stores just in-frame clones and leaves some out. Altogether under 130,000 clones are present, around three quarters being singletons, with the ten largest covering around 3.1%. The specimen sequenced was PBMCs. The receptors were sampled from a woman in her 40s in good health and CMV-seronegative.

The chain couples TRBV6-6 to TRBJ1-2; perhaps TRBD1 as D (5 bases). CDR3 length equals 16 residues. Looked up from germline, CDR1 is MNHNY and CDR2 is SVGAGI (reference sequence). Trimming took off 0 bases at V and 6 bases at J, with 17 bases between the two ends. The CDR3 reads CASSYSNVGRGDGYTF. CDR3 nucleotides: TGTGCCAGCAGTTACTCGAATGTGGGGCGCGGGGATGGCTACACCTTC.

V and J are TRBV30 and TRBJ2-7, with 8 bases lining up with TRBD1. V shed 3 bases, J shed 3 bases, and the junction held 7 bases outside the gene matches. Germline V gene lookup returns CDR1 GTSNPN and CDR2 SVGIG (reference sequence). The CDR3 totals 14 residues. The CDR3 region has the DNA TGTGCCTGGAGCGCTCGGACAGGGCGCTACGAGCAGTACTTC. Protein sequence: CAWSARTGRYEQYF.

The V gene is TRBV6-6, the J gene TRBJ2-2, with a possible D match to TRBD1 (5 bases). The germline V gene encodes CDR1 MNHNY and CDR2 SVGAGI (reference sequence). This CDR3 has 15 amino acids. The germline V and J ends were trimmed by 0 bases and 7 bases, with 12 bases remaining between them. This CDR3 is CASSYSSRVGGELFF. DNA for the CDR3: TGTGCCAGCAGTTACTCGAGCAGGGTAGGCGGGGAGCTGTTTTTT.

The chain links TRBV11-2 to TRBJ1-4; TRBD1 matches at 8 bases. V shed 5 bases and J 8 bases; nucleotides not matched to a gene: 7. CDR1 SGHAT and CDR2 FQNNGV come from the germline V gene. This CDR3 region has 14 residues. In nucleotides, the CDR3 is TGTGCCAGCAGCCTCAGGGGGCGGCTCGAAAAACTGTTTTTT. The encoded protein is CASSLRGRLEKLFF.

The rearrangement links TRBV30 to TRBJ1-2, with D hard to call. CDR3 length equals 11 residues. The germline V gene encodes CDR1 GTSNPN and CDR2 SVGIG (reference sequence). Trimming took off 1 base at V and 11 bases at J, with 11 bases between the two ends. The CDR3 bases are TGTGCCTGGAGTGAAGAGCGCGTGTACACCTTC. It specifies CAWSEERVYTF.

The CDR3 here is CASSFAQRGSTDTQYF. As DNA, the CDR3 is TGCGCCAGCAGCTTCGCCCAGCGGGGCAGCACAGATACGCAGTATTTT. V gene TRBV5-1 combines with J gene TRBJ2-3, with 7 bases lining up with TRBD2. Germline V gives CDR1 SGHRS, CDR2 YFSETQ. With 2 bases clipped from V and 0 bases from J, the junction kept 6 bases outside the gene matches. This CDR3 spans 16 amino acids.

The rearrangement joins TRBV4-2 to TRBJ2-7; 11 bases map to TRBD2. With 1 base clipped from V and 3 bases from J, the junction kept 8 bases outside the gene matches. The CDR3 is made up of 17 amino acids. Germline CDR1 LGHNA, CDR2 YNFKEQ. Here the CDR3 DNA reads TGTGCCAGCAGCCAAGGGAATAGCGGGAGGGATGACTACGAGCAGTACTTC. It translates to CASSQGNSGRDDYEQYF.

This clone has a single count. The chain is built from TRBV2 and TRBJ1-2, with D unresolved. Per the germline V gene, CDR1 is SNHLY and CDR2 is FYNNEI. The ends were cut back, 3 bases at V and 2 bases at J, with 10 bases in the middle. The CDR3 has 14 amino acids. The chain's CDR3 is CASSDKAANYGYTF. DNA of the CDR3: TGTGCCAGCAGTGATAAGGCGGCCAACTATGGCTACACCTTC.

The gene calls are TRBV5-6 and TRBJ2-5; D uncertain. V was clipped by 4 bases and J by 4 bases, with 20 bases between them. The CDR3 is 16 residues long. Germline lookup yields CDR1 SGHDT and CDR2 YYEEEE. The CDR3: CASSPVYQVVGETQYF. The CDR3 region has the DNA TGTGCCAGCAGCCCCGTTTACCAGGTGGTCGGAGAGACCCAGTACTTC.

The chain recombines TRBV5-1 with TRBJ1-1, with D possibly TRBD1 on 5 matching bases. CDR1 SGHRS and CDR2 YFSETQ come from the germline V gene. This CDR3 is 14 amino acids long. V lost 0 bases and J lost 4, with 10 bases in between. The CDR3 region has the DNA TGCGCCAGCAGCTTGGCGACCGGGGGCACTGAAGCTTTCTTT. This translates into CASSLATGGTEAFF. Complete variable domain (other parts from reference TRBV5-1 and TRBJ1-1): KAGVTQTPRYLIKTRGQQVTLSCSPISGHRSVSWYQQTPGQGLQFLFEYFSETQRNKGNFPGRFSGRQFSNSRSEMNVSTLELGDSALYLCASSLATGGTEAFFGQGTRLTVV.

The chain has TRBV27 and TRBJ2-7; D is perhaps TRBD1 (5 bases). The CDR3 runs 13 residues. V lost 5 bases and J lost 2, with 10 bases in between. The germline V gene encodes CDR1 MNHEY and CDR2 SMNVEV (reference sequence). The DNA for the CDR3 is TGTGCCAGCAGTCCGACAGTAGCCTACGAGCAGTACTTC. Protein: CASSPTVAYEQYF.